Sequencing of this T cell receptor beta chain was carried out in a study of blood T cell repertoires in COVID-19. Study information: Spain, Italy and the United States supplied samples that represented acute and convalescent COVID-19. The cDNA or gDNA used as material had been derived from T cells, B-cell-depleted T cells, or PBMCs.

V was cut by 4 bases and J by 3 bases, with 19 bases left in between. Looked up from germline, CDR1 is MNHEY and CDR2 is SMNVEV (reference sequence). This CDR3 contains 17 residues. In the authors' methods: Amplification of reference gene primers provided the estimated nucleated cell counts. Data came from immunoSEQ multiplex PCR; TCRdb stores just in-frame clones and leaves some out. V, J and clone size derive from that table, while D and trimming were established from the DNA sequence. The table shows more than 95,000 clones, with just under 85% occurring only once. Sequencing was carried out using peripheral blood. The rearrangement links TRBV27 to TRBJ1-5, with a weak D call TRBD1 (6 bases). This receptor was identified in a woman of 80 years or more with active or convalescent COVID-19. The CDR3 is CASSSLVTDRTNQPQHF. The CDR3 nucleotides read TGTGCCAGCAGTTCCCTAGTCACAGACAGGACCAATCAGCCCCAGCATTTT.